This is a list of T cell receptor beta chains from one sample in a study of cytomegalovirus exposure and HLA in healthy donors. The data were produced by immunoSEQ multiplex PCR, yet TCRdb's version contains in-frame clones alone and is incomplete. The sample includes 85,000 to 100,000 clones, over 75% of them seen just once. The specimen was PBMCs. Every receptor here comes from a female donor in good health and CMV-seropositive. The CDR3 runs from the conserved cysteine through the conserved F or W. The D gene is left open where the match is weak. Not all rows give a size; the values are once, few, many and, for expanded clones, a class.

J gene: TRBJ1-1; D gene: NA; clone size: NA; V gene: TRBV29-1; CDR3 protein: CSVEESRGTEAFF; CDR3 DNA: TGCAGCGTTGAAGAGTCTCGGGGGACTGAAGCTTTCTTT
J gene: TRBJ2-5; D gene: NA; clone size: NA; V gene: TRBV14; CDR3 protein: CASSQDTPGGQFKETQYF; CDR3 DNA: TGTGCCAGCAGCCAAGACACACCTGGAGGACAGTTTAAAGAGACCCAGTACTTC
J gene: TRBJ1-1; D gene: NA; clone size: NA; V gene: TRBV19; CDR3 protein: CAAGGGGTEAFF; CDR3 DNA: TGTGCCGCCGGGGGAGGGGGCACTGAAGCTTTCTTT
J gene: TRBJ2-3; D gene: TRBD2; clone size: NA; V gene: TRBV7-2; CDR3 protein: CASSLEGRELDTQYF; CDR3 DNA: TGTGCCAGCAGCTTAGAGGGGAGGGAGCTAGATACGCAGTATTTT
J gene: TRBJ1-1; D gene: TRBD1; clone size: NA; V gene: TRBV7-9; CDR3 protein: CASSEGDRSVTEAFF; CDR3 DNA: TGTGCCAGCAGCGAAGGGGACAGGTCCGTCACTGAAGCTTTCTTT
J gene: TRBJ1-3; D gene: NA; clone size: NA; V gene: TRBV10-1; CDR3 protein: CASRTTAASGNTIYF; CDR3 DNA: TGCGCCAGCAGAACCACAGCCGCCTCTGGAAACACCATATATTTT
J gene: TRBJ1-6; D gene: NA; clone size: NA; V gene: TRBV27; CDR3 protein: CASSFSGTPLHF; CDR3 DNA: TGTGCCAGCAGTTTTTCAGGGACACCCCTCCACTTT
J gene: TRBJ1-3; D gene: TRBD1; clone size: NA; V gene: TRBV30; CDR3 protein: CAWSLPDRVFGGNTIYF; CDR3 DNA: TGTGCCTGGAGTCTTCCGGACAGGGTCTTCGGTGGAAACACCATATATTTT
J gene: TRBJ2-6; D gene: NA; clone size: NA; V gene: TRBV23-1; CDR3 protein: CASSQSPWDISGANVLTF; CDR3 DNA: TGCGCCAGCAGTCAATCCCCCTGGGACATCTCTGGGGCCAACGTCCTGACTTTC
J gene: TRBJ2-7; D gene: NA; clone size: NA; V gene: TRBV28; CDR3 protein: CASSLGGLYEQYF; CDR3 DNA: TGTGCCAGCAGTTTGGGGGGGCTCTACGAGCAGTACTTC
J gene: TRBJ2-1; D gene: NA; clone size: NA; V gene: TRBV27; CDR3 protein: CASQGGSYNEQFF; CDR3 DNA: TGTGCCAGCCAAGGGGGCTCCTACAATGAGCAGTTCTTC
J gene: TRBJ2-7; D gene: TRBD1; clone size: NA; V gene: TRBV4-1; CDR3 protein: CASRTGQGGSYEQYF; CDR3 DNA: TGCGCCAGCAGAACCGGACAGGGGGGTTCCTACGAGCAGTACTTC
J gene: TRBJ1-3; D gene: TRBD1; clone size: NA; V gene: TRBV25-1; CDR3 protein: CASSESRGLGNTIYF; CDR3 DNA: TGTGCCAGCAGTGAATCGAGGGGGCTGGGAAACACCATATATTTT
J gene: TRBJ2-4; D gene: TRBD1; clone size: NA; V gene: TRBV6-5; CDR3 protein: CASSYDRRGQYIQYF; CDR3 DNA: TGTGCCAGCAGTTACGACCGTCGGGGACAGTACATTCAGTACTTC
J gene: TRBJ1-2; D gene: TRBD1; clone size: NA; V gene: TRBV5-1; CDR3 protein: CASSLAGQGNYGYTF; CDR3 DNA: TGCGCCAGCAGCTTGGCGGGACAGGGGAACTATGGCTACACCTTC
J gene: TRBJ1-2; D gene: NA; clone size: NA; V gene: TRBV19; CDR3 protein: CASSPGAGDYGYTF; CDR3 DNA: TGTGCCAGTAGTCCTGGGGCAGGGGATTACGGCTACACCTTC
J gene: TRBJ1-2; D gene: NA; clone size: once; V gene: TRBV2; CDR3 protein: CASSELSGVDSFSYTF; CDR3 DNA: TGTGCCAGCAGTGAATTGTCGGGTGTGGATTCGTTTAGCTACACCTTC
J gene: TRBJ1-3; D gene: NA; clone size: NA; V gene: TRBV7-2; CDR3 protein: CASSPGRGKAGNTIYF; CDR3 DNA: TGTGCCAGCAGCCCCGGTCGGGGGAAGGCTGGAAACACCATATATTTT
J gene: TRBJ1-2; D gene: TRBD1; clone size: NA; V gene: TRBV11-2; CDR3 protein: CASSFGTAEGYGYTF; CDR3 DNA: TGTGCCAGCAGCTTTGGGACAGCCGAGGGCTATGGCTACACCTTC
J gene: TRBJ2-7; D gene: NA; clone size: NA; V gene: TRBV9; CDR3 protein: CASSVEGRRFDEQYF; CDR3 DNA: TGTGCCAGCAGCGTAGAGGGCAGGAGGTTTGACGAGCAGTACTTC
J gene: TRBJ2-7; D gene: TRBD2; clone size: few; V gene: TRBV2; CDR3 protein: CASSGTSGSSYEQYF; CDR3 DNA: TGTGCCAGCAGTGGGACTAGCGGGAGCTCCTACGAGCAGTACTTC
J gene: TRBJ1-5; D gene: TRBD1; clone size: NA; V gene: TRBV7-6; CDR3 protein: CASSLGTGSNQPQHF; CDR3 DNA: TGTGCCAGCAGCTTAGGGACAGGCTCCAATCAGCCCCAGCATTTT
J gene: TRBJ2-1; D gene: NA; clone size: NA; V gene: TRBV6-5; CDR3 protein: CASRGQEQFF; CDR3 DNA: TGTGCCAGCAGGGGCCAAGAGCAGTTCTTC
J gene: TRBJ2-5; D gene: NA; clone size: NA; V gene: TRBV5-1; CDR3 protein: CASSLEPAGKETQYF; CDR3 DNA: TGCGCCAGCAGCTTGGAACCAGCGGGTAAAGAGACCCAGTACTTC
J gene: TRBJ2-5; D gene: TRBD1; clone size: NA; V gene: TRBV5-1; CDR3 protein: CASSSTTGVQYF; CDR3 DNA: TGCGCCAGCAGCTCCACAACAGGGGTCCAGTACTTC
J gene: TRBJ1-2; D gene: TRBD1; clone size: NA; V gene: TRBV10-2; CDR3 protein: CASSESGQGGYTF; CDR3 DNA: TGCGCCAGCAGTGAGTCAGGACAGGGTGGCTACACCTTC
J gene: TRBJ2-3; D gene: TRBD2; clone size: once; V gene: TRBV4-2; CDR3 protein: CASSQDTSGGGTDTQYF; CDR3 DNA: TGTGCCAGCAGCCAAGATACTAGCGGGGGAGGCACAGATACGCAGTATTTT
J gene: TRBJ1-6; D gene: TRBD1; clone size: NA; V gene: TRBV19; CDR3 protein: CASSIDGTGGSALHF; CDR3 DNA: TGTGCCAGTAGTATAGACGGGACAGGGGGCTCTGCCCTCCACTTT
J gene: TRBJ2-3; D gene: TRBD1; clone size: NA; V gene: TRBV7-9; CDR3 protein: CASSRTGPDTQYF; CDR3 DNA: TGTGCCAGCAGCCGGACAGGGCCAGATACGCAGTATTTT
J gene: TRBJ2-5; D gene: TRBD2; clone size: NA; V gene: TRBV27; CDR3 protein: CASRPSGKETQYF; CDR3 DNA: TGTGCCAGCAGACCTAGCGGGAAAGAGACCCAGTACTTC
J gene: TRBJ1-2; D gene: TRBD1; clone size: NA; V gene: TRBV28; CDR3 protein: CASSSGQGTIYGYTF; CDR3 DNA: TGTGCCAGCAGTTCGGGACAGGGGACTATCTATGGCTACACCTTC